Shown below are 14 T cell receptor beta chains from a single sample sequenced in a study of T cell responses to AZD1222 COVID-19 vaccine. Assay: immunoSEQ multiplex PCR; the TCRdb copy retains only in-frame clones and omits some. The sample consists of 110,000 or so clones, 85% to 90% of them appearing once. Here the sequenced sample was peripheral blood, taken 28 days after the second AZD1222 dose. The receptors were gathered from an adult who received the AZD1222 COVID-19 vaccine.

The chain employs TRBV27 and TRBJ1-2; no definite D call. Trimming stripped 3 bases from V and 7 bases from J, with 15 bases between. The V gene's germline CDR1 is MNHEY and CDR2 SMNVEV (reference sequence). This CDR3 contains 14 residues. The CDR3, as DNA: TGTGCCAGCAGTTTGAGGGTAGCGTCAGGTGGCTACACCTTC. This gives the protein CASSLRVASGGYTF.

The chain is built from TRBV6-5 and TRBJ2-1; no clear D. Germline V gene data show CDR1 as MNHEY and CDR2 as SVGAGI. The ends were cut back, 0 bases at V and 4 bases at J, with 10 bases in the middle. This CDR3 region has 15 residues. The CDR3: CASSYSSRGYNEQFF. CDR3 DNA sequence: TGTGCCAGCAGTTACTCGTCGCGCGGATACAATGAGCAGTTCTTC.

CDR3 region: CASSYRSYGLAGAQETQYF. The CDR3 bases are TGTGCCAGCAGTTACCGTTCGTATGGACTAGCGGGGGCTCAAGAGACCCAGTACTTC. V is TRBV6-2 or TRBV6-3 and J is TRBJ2-5; 13 nucleotides align to TRBD2. Germline V gene sequence: CDR1 MNHEY, CDR2 SVGEGT. The CDR3 is 19 amino acids. The V gene end was trimmed by 2 bases and the J gene end by 2 bases; junction bases not matched to a gene: 11.

For this clone: Other nucleotide sequences from this sample produce the same CDR3. V is TRBV5-1 and J is TRBJ2-1; maybe TRBD2 (5 bases). Trimming took 2 bases from V and 4 from J, leaving 16 bases between them. Germline CDR1 is SGHRS and CDR2 is YFSETQ. The CDR3 runs to 16 residues. CDR3: CASSLGGETVYNEQFF. The CDR3 DNA follows: TGCGCCAGCAGCTTAGGTGGGGAGACGGTGTACAATGAGCAGTTCTTC.

The chain recombines TRBV19 with TRBJ2-1; 8 nucleotides match TRBD2. V lost 1 base to trimming and J lost 8 bases; unmatched junction nucleotides: 13. The CDR3 runs to 17 residues. CDR1 is LNHDA, CDR2 SQIVND, per germline (reference sequence). The CDR3: CASSIGSGGLGLDEQFF. DNA of the CDR3: TGTGCCAGTAGTATAGGCAGCGGGGGCCTTGGGTTAGATGAGCAGTTCTTC. Using reference TRBV19 and TRBJ2-1 for the parts outside the CDR3, the full variable domain is DGGITQSPKYLFRKEGQNVTLSCEQNLNHDAMYWYRQDPGQGLRLIYYSQIVNDFQKGDIAEGYSVSREKKESFPLTVTSAQKNPTAFYLCASSIGSGGLGLDEQFFGPGTRLTVL.

This sequence joins TRBV9 and TRBJ1-2; TRBD1 agrees at 7 bases. V lost 3 bases and J lost 2; bases outside the gene matches: 4. The CDR3 consists of 14 residues. Per the germline V gene, CDR1 is SGDLS and CDR2 is YYNGEE. CDR3 nucleotides: TGTGCCAGCAGCGGATTCAGGGGGAACTATGGCTACACCTTC. Residues: CASSGFRGNYGYTF.

CDR3 DNA: TGTGCCATCAGTGAGTCGCGCCGGCTCTCTGGAAACACCATATATTTT. Its translation: CAISESRRLSGNTIYF. The V call is TRBV10-3, the J call TRBJ1-3; unclear D gene. Germline V gives CDR1 ENHRY, CDR2 SYGVKD. The CDR3 contains 16 residues. V lost 0 bases, J lost 0 bases, and 9 bases lay in between.

V usage is TRBV27 and J usage is TRBJ2-7; no clear D. Germline CDR1 is MNHEY and CDR2 is SMNVEV (reference sequence). Trimming cost V 2 bases and J 3 bases, with 11 bases left between them. The CDR3 is made up of 14 amino acids. CDR3 in DNA: TGTGCCAGCAGTTTAAAAGGGAAGGACTACGAGCAGTACTTC. Translated: CASSLKGKDYEQYF.

This chain connects TRBV6-1 to TRBJ2-3; D is unresolved. The germline V gene has CDR1 MNHNS and CDR2 SASEGT. There are 17 residues in the CDR3. Trimming shortened V by 0 bases and J by 1 base, and 14 bases separated the two germline ends. CDR3 DNA: TGTGCCAGCAGTGAAGCGCCTCCGGGCCGGGGCACAGATACGCAGTATTTT. Protein: CASSEAPPGRGTDTQYF.

There are a few counts of this clone. The rearrangement joins TRBV6-2 or TRBV6-3 to TRBJ1-1; D is perhaps TRBD1 (5 bases). Germline V gene sequence: CDR1 MNHEY, CDR2 SVGEGT. V was pared by 2 bases and J by 1 base, with 8 bases between. CDR3 length: 14 amino acids. The CDR3 here is CASSYPGQNTEAFF. DNA for the CDR3: TGTGCCAGCAGTTACCCTGGACAGAACACTGAAGCTTTCTTT.

In its sample, this clone was seen once. V usage is TRBV14 and J usage is TRBJ2-1; 8 bases are shared with TRBD2. CDR3 length: 14 amino acids. J lost 9 bases, V lost 1 base, and 5 bases had no gene match. In germline, CDR1 is SGHDN, CDR2 FVKESK. The CDR3 spells CASSQAGGHGEQFF. The CDR3 DNA follows: TGTGCCAGCAGCCAAGCGGGGGGGCACGGTGAGCAGTTCTTC.

The gene calls are TRBV11-3 and TRBJ2-2; D is unresolved. The V gene's germline CDR1 is SGHNT and CDR2 YENEEA. The CDR3 totals 14 residues. The V end lost 1 base, the J end lost 4 bases, and 7 bases lay between the germline ends. The CDR3 bases are TGTGCCAGCAGCTTAGCTGGTCCCACCGGGGAGCTGTTTTTT. It translates to CASSLAGPTGELFF. Full variable domain (remainder filled in from reference TRBV11-3 and TRBJ2-2): EAGVVQSPRYKIIEKKQPVAFWCNPISGHNTLYWYLQNLGQGPELLIRYENEEAVDDSQLPKDRFSAERLKGVDSTLKIQPAELGDSAVYLCASSLAGPTGELFFGEGSRLTVL.

The chain has TRBV28 and TRBJ1-5, with a possible D match to TRBD1 (5 bases). This CDR3 has 12 amino acids. Germline V gives CDR1 MDHEN, CDR2 SYDVKM. V was trimmed by 6 bases and J by 6 bases, leaving 9 bases between them. For the CDR3, the DNA is TGTGCCAGCAGGCAGGGAAGTCAGCCCCAGCATTTT. Translation gives CASRQGSQPQHF.

The V and J genes are TRBV19 and TRBJ1-4; perhaps TRBD1 as D (5 bases). V dropped 5 bases and J dropped 6 bases, with 13 bases sitting between them. The CDR3 totals 14 residues. Germline-derived CDR1 and CDR2 are LNHDA and SQIVND (reference sequence). The CDR3 sequence: CASSSGSEDEKLFF. The CDR3 region has the DNA TGTGCCAGTAGTTCAGGGAGCGAGGATGAAAAACTGTTTTTT.